Below, 23 T cell receptor beta chains from the same sample are listed, as sequenced in a study of blood T cell repertoires in COVID-19. Data came from immunoSEQ multiplex PCR; TCRdb stores just in-frame clones and leaves some out. The data contain about 26,000 clones, 80% to 95% of them seen just once; the ten biggest clones take up under 3.5%. The source material was peripheral blood. These receptors originate from a human donor in a cohort sampled during active COVID-19.

This clone was counted a single time. The rearrangement joins TRBV7-3 to TRBJ1-2; D gene uncertain. Germline values: CDR1 SGHTA, CDR2 FQGTGA. There are 15 residues in the CDR3. V was shortened by 0 bases and J by 4 bases, with 12 bases between the two germline ends. The CDR3 DNA follows: TGTGCCAGCAGCTTAACGAGGGAATCGGGCTATGGCTACACCTTC. This translates into CASSLTRESGYGYTF.

CDR3 sequence: CASGLKTGELFF. CDR3 nucleotide sequence: TGTGCTAGTGGTTTAAAAACAGGGGAGCTGTTTTTT. The chain links TRBV12-5 to TRBJ2-2; D is undetermined. The germline V gene has CDR1 LGHNT and CDR2 FRNRAP. Trimming left V 3 bases short and J 8 bases short, with 7 bases between. The CDR3 totals 12 residues.

The chain recombines TRBV5-1 with TRBJ1-2; tentatively, D is TRBD1 (6 bases). The CDR3 consists of 11 residues. Germline CDR1 SGHRS, CDR2 YFSETQ. V lost 6 bases and J lost 7, with 10 bases in between. The CDR3 DNA reads as TGCGCCAGCAACGGGGGGCCTGGCTACACCTTC. This codes for CASNGGPGYTF.

V gene TRBV5-8 combines with J gene TRBJ1-5, with TRBD1 identical over 8 bases. The V gene's germline CDR1 is SGHTS and CDR2 YDEGEE. The V segment lost 4 bases and the J segment 11 bases; nucleotides outside the gene matches: 8. The CDR3 totals 13 residues. CDR3 nucleotides: TGTGCCAGCAGCCTTGACAGGGGAATTGCCCAGCATTTT. Translating gives CASSLDRGIAQHF.

The V call is TRBV25-1, the J call TRBJ2-5, with D possibly TRBD1 on 8 matching bases. The germline V gene encodes CDR1 MGHDK and CDR2 SYGVNS. Trimming removed 1 base from V and 5 bases from J, with 17 bases in between. The CDR3 is made up of 16 amino acids. CDR3 bases: TGTGCCAGCAGTGAATCCGGACAGGGAGGGGCGGAGACCCAGTACTTC. Translating gives CASSESGQGGAETQYF.

The gene calls are TRBV5-4 and TRBJ1-2; weak D call: TRBD1 (5 bases). The germline CDR1 and CDR2 sequences are SGHNT and YYREEE (reference sequence). Between the trimmed V and J ends, which lost 4 bases and 0 bases, there was a span of 16 bases. This CDR3 contains 16 residues. The CDR3 bases are TGTGCCAGCAGCCCCTCGGACAAGACGACTAACTATGGCTACACCTTC. Translation: CASSPSDKTTNYGYTF.

As DNA, the CDR3 is TGCAGTGCTAGTCCCGGGAGCCCTTTGGGGAGTGGCTACACCTTC. Translated, it gives CSASPGSPLGSGYTF. The chain employs TRBV20-1 and TRBJ1-2; no definite D call. Trimming removed 3 bases at V and 7 bases at J, with 21 bases between. The germline V gene encodes CDR1 DFQATT and CDR2 SNEGSKA (reference sequence). This CDR3 region has 15 residues.

A single count supports this clone. The V gene is TRBV5-1, the J gene TRBJ1-4; D uncertain. Germline V gene sequence: CDR1 SGHRS, CDR2 YFSETQ. The V end was cut by 4 bases, the J end by 5 bases, with 9 bases between. The CDR3 runs to 13 residues. CDR3 residues: CASSEILNEKLFF. DNA for the CDR3: TGCGCCAGCAGCGAGATATTAAATGAAAAACTGTTTTTT.

This chain uses TRBV4-2 with TRBJ2-7; 7 bases are a match to TRBD2. Trimming cost V 0 bases and J 2 bases; bases outside gene matches: 10. From germline, CDR1 is LGHNA and CDR2 YNFKEQ. The CDR3 covers 17 residues. The CDR3 nucleotides read TGTGCCAGCAGCCAAGAGTACAGAGCGGGGCGGACCTACGAGCAGTACTTC. Translation gives CASSQEYRAGRTYEQYF.

V is TRBV3-1 (or the pseudogene TRBV3-2) and J is TRBJ2-3; 8 bases map to TRBD2. This CDR3 contains 14 residues. The germline CDR1 and CDR2 sequences are LGHDT and YNNKEL (reference sequence). V lost 6 bases to trimming and J lost 4 bases; unmatched junction nucleotides: 6. The CDR3 coding sequence is TGTGCCAGCAGGGGCCGGGGGGGGCCAGATACGCAGTATTTT. Encoded protein: CASRGRGGPDTQYF.

The V call is TRBV9, the J call TRBJ2-3, with 10 bases aligning to TRBD1. With 3 bases clipped from V and 5 bases from J, the junction kept 3 bases outside the gene matches. Germline V gene sequence: CDR1 SGDLS, CDR2 YYNGEE. This CDR3 has 14 amino acids. CDR3 sequence: CASSGGTGEDTQYF. The CDR3 DNA sequence: TGTGCCAGCAGCGGCGGGACAGGGGAAGATACGCAGTATTTT.

The chain combines TRBV5-1 with TRBJ1-4, with D unclear. Looked up from germline, CDR1 is SGHRS and CDR2 is YFSETQ. The CDR3 covers 15 residues. The V end was cut by 4 bases, the J end by 0 bases, with 10 bases between. The CDR3 sequence is CASSQIRATNEKLFF. The CDR3 DNA reads TGCGCCAGCAGCCAGATCCGTGCAACTAATGAAAAACTGTTTTTT.

The chain links TRBV7-9 to TRBJ1-5, with TRBD1 matching 10 bases. Germline V gives CDR1 SEHNR, CDR2 FQNEAQ (reference sequence). The J segment lost 5 bases and the V segment lost 3 bases, leaving 4 bases of the junction unmatched. This CDR3 spans 15 amino acids. The CDR3 loop reads CASSLGQGRDQPQHF. The CDR3 DNA reads TGTGCCAGCAGCTTGGGACAGGGGAGGGATCAGCCCCAGCATTTT.

This chain links TRBV6-1 with TRBJ2-5, with D unresolved. V was cut by 2 bases and J by 5 bases, with 6 bases left in between. The CDR3 has 12 amino acids. Per germline, CDR1 MNHNS and CDR2 SASEGT. CDR3 amino acids: CASSENRETQYF. The CDR3 DNA follows: TGTGCCAGCAGTGAAAACCGGGAGACCCAGTACTTC.

This chain links TRBV7-9 with TRBJ1-1, with D possibly matching TRBD1 (5 bases). CDR3 length: 14 amino acids. Germline V gene lookup returns CDR1 SEHNR and CDR2 FQNEAQ (reference sequence). Between the trimmed V and J ends, which lost 1 base and 3 bases, there was a span of 9 bases. The CDR3 loop is CASSLGGGDTEAFF. In DNA form, the CDR3 reads TGTGCCAGCAGCTTAGGGGGCGGCGACACTGAAGCTTTCTTT.

The V call is TRBV7-9, the J call TRBJ1-5, with a possible D match to TRBD1 (5 bases). The CDR3 consists of 15 residues. Germline CDR1 SEHNR, CDR2 FQNEAQ (reference sequence). Trimming pared 5 bases from V and 7 bases from J, leaving 18 bases between. This chain's CDR3 is CASSLGEVRGQPQHF. The CDR3 DNA follows: TGTGCCAGCAGCCTAGGGGAGGTCCGTGGACAGCCCCAGCATTTT.

V usage is TRBV21-1 and J usage is TRBJ1-6; the D call TRBD1 from the table was never checked on the DNA. TRBV21-1 is labeled a pseudogene. The CDR3 is 17 residues long. The CDR3 loop is CASSTLGQGIRNSPLHF. The DNA for the CDR3 is TGTGCCAGCAGCACCCTGGGACAGGGGATACGTAATTCACCCCTCCACTTT.

The chain employs TRBV18 and TRBJ2-4; D perhaps matches TRBD1 (6 bases). Germline CDR1 and CDR2: KGHSH and LQKENI. Trimming pared 5 bases from V and 0 bases from J, leaving 11 bases between. This CDR3 spans 15 amino acids. The CDR3: CASSTDSLAKNIQYF. For the CDR3, the DNA is TGTGCCAGCTCAACGGACAGCCTAGCCAAAAACATTCAGTACTTC.

This CDR3 is CASSEAGGADYGYTF. The CDR3 coding sequence is TGTGCCAGCAGTGAAGCTGGGGGCGCCGACTATGGCTACACCTTC. The V gene is TRBV6-1, the J gene TRBJ1-2, with D maybe TRBD1 (6 bases). Trimming cost V 0 bases and J 3 bases, with 11 bases left between them. Germline V gives CDR1 MNHNS, CDR2 SASEGT. This CDR3 has 15 amino acids.

The chain has TRBV2 and TRBJ2-5; 12 bases fit TRBD2. J lost 2 bases, V lost 2 bases, and 9 bases had no gene match. The CDR3 has 18 residues. Germline V gene sequence: CDR1 SNHLY, CDR2 FYNNEI. This chain's CDR3 is CASSELGLAGRLQETQYF. CDR3 nucleotides: TGTGCCAGCAGTGAATTAGGACTAGCGGGGAGATTACAAGAGACCCAGTACTTC.

The chain uses TRBV15 and TRBJ1-2; D not resolved. The CDR3 runs to 12 residues. Germline CDR1 is LNHNV and CDR2 is YYDKDF (reference sequence). V lost 1 base and J lost 6, with 6 bases in between. The CDR3 coding sequence is TGTGCCACCAGCAGAGCCACTGATGGCTACACCTTC. It is translated as CATSRATDGYTF.

The chain combines TRBV16 with TRBJ1-1; 7 bases match TRBD1. The junction had 7 bases not matched to a gene; V was cut back by 2 bases and J by 1 base. The CDR3 has 16 residues. Germline CDR1 reads KGHSY; CDR2 reads FQNENV. The CDR3 loop reads CASSQRAQGKNTEAFF. CDR3 bases: TGTGCCAGCAGCCAAAGAGCACAGGGGAAGAACACTGAAGCTTTCTTT.

V is TRBV10-3 and J is TRBJ1-4, with D hard to call. CDR1 and CDR2 from the germline V gene are ENHRY and SYGVKD. This CDR3 spans 17 amino acids. The ends were cut back, 3 bases at V and 0 bases at J, with 14 bases in the middle. The CDR3 loop reads CAISDEGKIATNEKLFF. The DNA of the CDR3 is TGTGCCATCAGTGACGAGGGAAAAATCGCAACTAATGAAAAACTGTTTTTT.